Given below is one TCR beta chain in context. TCRdb's copy holds only in-frame clones and misses some; the assay was immunoSEQ multiplex PCR. Here the sample spans more than 200,000 clones, approximately 78% being singletons. The sample comes from a study of blood T cell repertoires in COVID-19. The overall study: PBMCs, B-cell-depleted T cells, or T cells provided the cDNA or gDNA that made up the material.

Germline-derived CDR1 and CDR2 are SGHRS and YFSETQ. The CDR3 has 15 amino acids. V shed 4 bases, J shed 3 bases, and the junction held 7 bases outside the gene matches. Sequences were obtained from peripheral blood. The sequence was obtained from a woman of 80 years or more with COVID-19, enrolled during active disease. The V gene is TRBV5-1, the J gene TRBJ1-2; 9 bases fit TRBD1. The CDR3 bases are TGCGCCAGCAGCATAGGGACAGGGCTGGACTATGGCTACACCTTC. This encodes CASSIGTGLDYGYTF. Full variable domain (missing parts from reference TRBV5-1 and TRBJ1-2): KAGVTQTPRYLIKTRGQQVTLSCSPISGHRSVSWYQQTPGQGLQFLFEYFSETQRNKGNFPGRFSGRQFSNSRSEMNVSTLELGDSALYLCASSIGTGLDYGYTFGSGTRLTVV.